This T cell receptor beta chain was sequenced during a study of shared clonotypes between healthy human individuals. Remarks on this clone: Its specificity is unknown.

Study-wide results and caveats: What naive subsets generally showed was a larger estimated richness than memory subsets showed.

V gave up 4 bases and J gave up 4 bases, with 8 bases separating them. CDR3 length equals 13 residues. Germline V gene data show CDR1 as SGHRS and CDR2 as YFSETQ. Method: immunoSEQ multiplex PCR; TCRdb's copy keeps in-frame clones and lacks some. The sample records about 640,000 clones, approximately 79% being singletons. Sequencing was carried out using memory CD4+ T cells sorted from blood. The subset here: CD45RA-negative fraction. The receptor was derived from a woman between 25 and 40 years old in good health. The chain couples TRBV5-1 to TRBJ2-2; no reliable D call. CDR3 sequence: CASSEVRTGELFF. CDR3 nucleotides: TGCGCCAGCAGCGAGGTTCGCACCGGGGAGCTGTTTTTT.